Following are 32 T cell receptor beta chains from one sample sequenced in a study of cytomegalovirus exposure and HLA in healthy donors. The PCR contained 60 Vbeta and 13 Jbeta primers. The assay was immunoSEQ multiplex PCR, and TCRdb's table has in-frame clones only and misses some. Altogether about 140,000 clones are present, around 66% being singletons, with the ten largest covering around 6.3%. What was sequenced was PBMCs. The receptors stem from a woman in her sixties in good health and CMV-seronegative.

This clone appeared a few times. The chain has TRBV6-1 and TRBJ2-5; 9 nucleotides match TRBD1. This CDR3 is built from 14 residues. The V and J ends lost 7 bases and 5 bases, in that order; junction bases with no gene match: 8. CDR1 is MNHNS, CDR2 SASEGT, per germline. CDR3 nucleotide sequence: TGTGCCAGCACCTGGGACAGGGCGGCGGAGACCCAGTACTTC. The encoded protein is CASTWDRAAETQYF.

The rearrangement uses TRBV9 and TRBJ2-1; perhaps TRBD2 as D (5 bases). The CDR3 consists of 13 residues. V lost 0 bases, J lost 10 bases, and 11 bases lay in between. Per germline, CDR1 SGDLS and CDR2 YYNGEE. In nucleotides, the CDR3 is TGTGCCAGCAGCGTAGGATATCCTAGCGAGCAGTTCTTC. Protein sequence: CASSVGYPSEQFF. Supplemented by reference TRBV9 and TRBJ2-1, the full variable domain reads DSGVTQTPKHLITATGQRVTLRCSPRSGDLSVYWYQQSLDQGLQFLIQYYNGEERAKGNILERFSAQQFPDLHSELNLSSLELGDSALYFCASSVGYPSEQFFGPGTRLTVL.

The CDR3 reads CASSLAARAYEQYF. As DNA, the CDR3 is TGCGCCAGCAGCTTGGCGGCCAGGGCCTACGAGCAGTACTTC. V usage is TRBV5-1 and J usage is TRBJ2-7; D perhaps matches TRBD1 (5 bases). The CDR3 has 14 residues. The germline V and J ends were trimmed by 0 bases and 2 bases, with 9 bases remaining between them. CDR1 is SGHRS, CDR2 YFSETQ, per germline.

The CDR3 nucleotides read TGTGCCAGCAGCCAAGATGGGCAGGTCAATCCCGGCTACACCTTC. Its translation: CASSQDGQVNPGYTF. V usage is TRBV4-2 and J usage is TRBJ1-2; D gene uncertain. Germline V gene sequence: CDR1 LGHNA, CDR2 YNFKEQ. The V end was cut by 0 bases, the J end by 8 bases, with 16 bases between. CDR3 length: 15 residues.

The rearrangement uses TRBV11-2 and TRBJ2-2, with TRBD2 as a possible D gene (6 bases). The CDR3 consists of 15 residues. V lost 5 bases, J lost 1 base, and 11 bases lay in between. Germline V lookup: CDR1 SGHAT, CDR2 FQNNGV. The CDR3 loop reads CASSAGTLNTGELFF. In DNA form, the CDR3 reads TGTGCCAGCAGCGCAGGGACTTTGAACACCGGGGAGCTGTTTTTT.

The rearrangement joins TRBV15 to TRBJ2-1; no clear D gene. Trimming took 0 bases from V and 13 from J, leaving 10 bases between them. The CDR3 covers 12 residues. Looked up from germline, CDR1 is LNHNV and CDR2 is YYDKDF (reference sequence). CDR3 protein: CATSRDYFIQFF. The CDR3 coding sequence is TGTGCCACCAGCAGAGATTATTTTATACAGTTCTTC. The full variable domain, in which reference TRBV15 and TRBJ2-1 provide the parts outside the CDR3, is DAMVIQNPRYQVTQFGKPVTLSCSQTLNHNVMYWYQQKSSQAPKLLFHYYDKDFNNEADTPDNFQSRRPNTSFCFLDIRSPGLGDTAMYLCATSRDYFIQFFGPGTRLTVL.

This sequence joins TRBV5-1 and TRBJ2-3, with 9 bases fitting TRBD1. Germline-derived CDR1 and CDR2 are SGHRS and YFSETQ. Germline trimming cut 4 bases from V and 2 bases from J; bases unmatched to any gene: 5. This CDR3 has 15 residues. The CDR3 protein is CASSPRTGDTDTQYF. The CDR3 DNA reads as TGCGCCAGCAGCCCCCGGACAGGGGACACAGATACGCAGTATTTT. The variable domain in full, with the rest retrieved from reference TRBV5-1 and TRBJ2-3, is KAGVTQTPRYLIKTRGQQVTLSCSPISGHRSVSWYQQTPGQGLQFLFEYFSETQRNKGNFPGRFSGRQFSNSRSEMNVSTLELGDSALYLCASSPRTGDTDTQYFGPGTRLTVL.

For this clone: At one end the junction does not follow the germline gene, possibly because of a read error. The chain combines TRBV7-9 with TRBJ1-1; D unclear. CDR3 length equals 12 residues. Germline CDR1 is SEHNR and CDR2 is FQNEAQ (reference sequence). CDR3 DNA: TGTTCCAGCAGCCCTCCGATCGGTGAAGCTTTCTTT. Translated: CSSSPPIGEAFF.

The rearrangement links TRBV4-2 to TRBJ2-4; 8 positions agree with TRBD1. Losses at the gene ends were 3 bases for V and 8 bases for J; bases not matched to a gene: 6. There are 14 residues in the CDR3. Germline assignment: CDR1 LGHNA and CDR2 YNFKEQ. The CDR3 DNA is TGTGCCAGCAGCCAGTCAGGGGGCAGGGACATTCAGTACTTC. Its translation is CASSQSGGRDIQYF.

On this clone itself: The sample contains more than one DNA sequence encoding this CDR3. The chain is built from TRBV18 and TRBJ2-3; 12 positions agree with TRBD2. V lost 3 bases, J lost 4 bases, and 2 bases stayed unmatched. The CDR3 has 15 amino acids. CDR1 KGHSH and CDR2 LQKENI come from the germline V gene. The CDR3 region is CASSPPSGRADTQYF. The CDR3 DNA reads TGTGCCAGCTCACCTCCTAGCGGGAGGGCAGATACGCAGTATTTT.

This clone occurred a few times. The CDR3 reads CASTDRGKDTQYF. DNA for the CDR3: TGTGCCAGTACGGACAGGGGCAAAGATACGCAGTATTTT. The chain uses TRBV19 and TRBJ2-3; 9 bases match TRBD1. This CDR3 spans 13 amino acids. V was pared by 7 bases and J by 5 bases, with 4 bases of the junction left unmatched. Germline V gene data show CDR1 as LNHDA and CDR2 as SQIVND (reference sequence).

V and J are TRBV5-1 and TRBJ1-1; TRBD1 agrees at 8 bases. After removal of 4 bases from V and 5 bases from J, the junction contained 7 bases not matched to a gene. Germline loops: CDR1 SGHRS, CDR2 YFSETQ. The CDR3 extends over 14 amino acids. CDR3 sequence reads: CASSPTGDWTEAFF. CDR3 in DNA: TGCGCCAGCAGCCCGACAGGGGATTGGACTGAAGCTTTCTTT.

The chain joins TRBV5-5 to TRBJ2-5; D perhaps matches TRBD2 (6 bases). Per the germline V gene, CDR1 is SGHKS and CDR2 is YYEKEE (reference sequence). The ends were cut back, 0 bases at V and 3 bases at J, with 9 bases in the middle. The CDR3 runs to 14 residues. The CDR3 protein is CASSLGGTEETQYF. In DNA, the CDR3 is TGTGCCAGCAGCTTGGGGGGGACTGAAGAGACCCAGTACTTC.

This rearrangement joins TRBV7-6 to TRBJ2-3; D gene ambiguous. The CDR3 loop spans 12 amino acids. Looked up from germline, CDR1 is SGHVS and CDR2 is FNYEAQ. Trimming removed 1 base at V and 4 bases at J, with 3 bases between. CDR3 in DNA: TGTGCCAGCAGCTTAGACTCAGATACGCAGTATTTT. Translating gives CASSLDSDTQYF. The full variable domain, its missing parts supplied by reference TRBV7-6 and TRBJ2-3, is GAGVSQSPRYKVTKRGQDVALRCDPISGHVSLYWYRQALGQGPEFLTYFNYEAQQDKSGLPNDRFSAERPEGSISTLTIQRTEQRDSAMYRCASSLDSDTQYFGPGTRLTVL.

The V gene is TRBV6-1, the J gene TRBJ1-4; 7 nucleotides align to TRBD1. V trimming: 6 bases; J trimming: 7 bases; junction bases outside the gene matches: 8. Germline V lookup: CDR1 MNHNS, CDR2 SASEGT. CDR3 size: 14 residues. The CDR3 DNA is TGTGCCAGCAGCCCCACAGGGGATACTGAAAAACTGTTTTTT. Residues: CASSPTGDTEKLFF.

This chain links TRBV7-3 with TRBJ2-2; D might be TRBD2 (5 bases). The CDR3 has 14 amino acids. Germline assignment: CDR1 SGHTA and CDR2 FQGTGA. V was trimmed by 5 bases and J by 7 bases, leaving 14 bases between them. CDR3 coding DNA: TGTGCCAGCAGCCGGGATAAGGGTGTCGGGGAGCTGTTTTTT. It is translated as CASSRDKGVGELFF.

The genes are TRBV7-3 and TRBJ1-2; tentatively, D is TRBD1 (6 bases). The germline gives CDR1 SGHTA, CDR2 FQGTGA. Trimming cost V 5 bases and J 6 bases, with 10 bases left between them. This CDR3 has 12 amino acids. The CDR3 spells CASSPGHDGYTF. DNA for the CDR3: TGTGCCAGCAGCCCGGGACATGATGGCTACACCTTC.

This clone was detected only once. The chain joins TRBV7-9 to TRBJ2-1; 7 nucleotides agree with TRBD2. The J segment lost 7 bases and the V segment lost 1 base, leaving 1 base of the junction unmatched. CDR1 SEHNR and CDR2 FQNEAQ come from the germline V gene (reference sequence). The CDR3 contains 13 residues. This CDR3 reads CASSLGTRNEQFF. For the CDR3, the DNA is TGTGCCAGCAGCTTAGGGACTAGGAATGAGCAGTTCTTC.

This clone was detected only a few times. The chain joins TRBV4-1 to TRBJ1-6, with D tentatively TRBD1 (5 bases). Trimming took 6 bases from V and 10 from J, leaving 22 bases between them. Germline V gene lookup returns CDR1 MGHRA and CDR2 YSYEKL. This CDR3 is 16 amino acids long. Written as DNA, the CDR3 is TGCGCCAGCAGAAAGGAGCCCGGGACTGTGGACTCACCCCTCCACTTT. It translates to CASRKEPGTVDSPLHF.

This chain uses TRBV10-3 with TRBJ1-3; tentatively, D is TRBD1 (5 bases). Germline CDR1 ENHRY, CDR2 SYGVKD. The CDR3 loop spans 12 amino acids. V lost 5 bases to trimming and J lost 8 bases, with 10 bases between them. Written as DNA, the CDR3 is TGTGCCATCAGTCAGGGCGCGGACACCATATATTTT. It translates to CAISQGADTIYF.

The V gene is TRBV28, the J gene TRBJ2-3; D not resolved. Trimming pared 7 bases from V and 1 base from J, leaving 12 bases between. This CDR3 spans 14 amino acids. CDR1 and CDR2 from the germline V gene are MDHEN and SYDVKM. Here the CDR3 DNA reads TGTGCCAGCATCATTGGCAGCGGCACAGATACGCAGTATTTT. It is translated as CASIIGSGTDTQYF.

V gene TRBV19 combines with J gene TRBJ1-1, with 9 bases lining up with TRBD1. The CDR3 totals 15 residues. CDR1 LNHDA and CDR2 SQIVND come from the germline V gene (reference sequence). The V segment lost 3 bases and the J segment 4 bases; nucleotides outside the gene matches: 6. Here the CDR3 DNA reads TGTGCCAGTAGTATCCTCGGACAGGGGAGCACTGAAGCTTTCTTT. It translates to CASSILGQGSTEAFF.

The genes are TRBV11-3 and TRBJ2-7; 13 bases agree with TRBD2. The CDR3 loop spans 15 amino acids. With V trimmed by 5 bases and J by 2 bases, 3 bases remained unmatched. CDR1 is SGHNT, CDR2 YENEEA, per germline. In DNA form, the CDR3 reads TGTGCCAGCAGCCAAGGACTAGCGGGAGCCTACGAGCAGTACTTC. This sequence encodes CASSQGLAGAYEQYF.

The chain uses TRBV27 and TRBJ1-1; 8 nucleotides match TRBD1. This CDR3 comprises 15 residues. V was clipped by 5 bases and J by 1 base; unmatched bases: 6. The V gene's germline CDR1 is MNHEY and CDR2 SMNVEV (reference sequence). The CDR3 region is CASSPPGGRNTEAFF. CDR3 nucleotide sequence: TGTGCCAGCAGTCCCCCAGGGGGCCGGAACACTGAAGCTTTCTTT.

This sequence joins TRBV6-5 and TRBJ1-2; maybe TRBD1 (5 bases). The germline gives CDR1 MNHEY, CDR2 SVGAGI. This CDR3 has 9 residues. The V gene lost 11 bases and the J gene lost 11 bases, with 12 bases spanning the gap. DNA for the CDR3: TGTGCCCCAAGCGGGGGTTACACCTTC. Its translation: CAPSGGYTF.

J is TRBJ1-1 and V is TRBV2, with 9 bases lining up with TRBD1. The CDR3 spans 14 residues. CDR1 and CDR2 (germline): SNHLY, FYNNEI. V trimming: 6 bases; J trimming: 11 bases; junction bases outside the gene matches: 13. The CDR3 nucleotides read TGTGCCAGCAGGGTGTACAGGGGGCCCGAAGGGGCTTTCTTT. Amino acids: CASRVYRGPEGAFF.

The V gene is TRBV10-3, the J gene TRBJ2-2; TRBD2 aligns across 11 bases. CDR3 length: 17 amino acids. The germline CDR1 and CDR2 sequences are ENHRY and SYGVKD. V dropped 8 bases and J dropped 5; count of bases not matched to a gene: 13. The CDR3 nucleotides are TGTGCCATCCGAAAGACGTATAGCGGGAGGGCAACCGGGGAGCTGTTTTTT. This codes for CAIRKTYSGRATGELFF.

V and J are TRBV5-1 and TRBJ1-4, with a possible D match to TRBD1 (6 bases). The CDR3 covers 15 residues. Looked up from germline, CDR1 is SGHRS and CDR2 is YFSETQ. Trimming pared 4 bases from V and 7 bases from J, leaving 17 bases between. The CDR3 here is CASSPTGFESEKLFF. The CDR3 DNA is TGCGCCAGCAGCCCGACAGGATTTGAGAGTGAAAAACTGTTTTTT. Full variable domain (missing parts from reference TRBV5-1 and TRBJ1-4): KAGVTQTPRYLIKTRGQQVTLSCSPISGHRSVSWYQQTPGQGLQFLFEYFSETQRNKGNFPGRFSGRQFSNSRSEMNVSTLELGDSALYLCASSPTGFESEKLFFGSGTQLSVL.

For the CDR3, the DNA is TGTGCCAGCAGTTACTCGGGGACTAGGGACCAGTACTTC. Translation: CASSYSGTRDQYF. The chain recombines TRBV6-6 with TRBJ2-7; TRBD2 matches at 8 bases. V lost 0 bases and J lost 10; bases outside the gene matches: 5. CDR3 length: 13 residues. The V gene's germline CDR1 is MNHNY and CDR2 SVGAGI (reference sequence).

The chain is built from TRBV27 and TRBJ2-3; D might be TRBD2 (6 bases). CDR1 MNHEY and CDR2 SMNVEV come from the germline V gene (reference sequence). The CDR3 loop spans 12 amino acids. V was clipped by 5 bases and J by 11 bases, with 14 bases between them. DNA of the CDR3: TGTGCCAGCAGTAAACCCGGGGGTGAGCAGTATTTT. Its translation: CASSKPGGEQYF.

The CDR3 sequence: CAISESTDYGYTF. CDR3 nucleotides: TGTGCCATCAGTGAGTCAACGGACTATGGCTACACCTTC. The chain is built from TRBV10-3 and TRBJ1-2; D not certain. The germline V gene has CDR1 ENHRY and CDR2 SYGVKD. Deletions cut 0 bases from V and 3 bases from J, with 5 bases between. This CDR3 spans 13 amino acids.

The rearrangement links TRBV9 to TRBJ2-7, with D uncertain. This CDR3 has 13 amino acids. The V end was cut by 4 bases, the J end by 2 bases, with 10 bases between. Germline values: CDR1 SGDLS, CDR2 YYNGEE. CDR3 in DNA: TGTGCCAGCAGCCCAGAACAGCCCTACGAGCAGTACTTC. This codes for CASSPEQPYEQYF.